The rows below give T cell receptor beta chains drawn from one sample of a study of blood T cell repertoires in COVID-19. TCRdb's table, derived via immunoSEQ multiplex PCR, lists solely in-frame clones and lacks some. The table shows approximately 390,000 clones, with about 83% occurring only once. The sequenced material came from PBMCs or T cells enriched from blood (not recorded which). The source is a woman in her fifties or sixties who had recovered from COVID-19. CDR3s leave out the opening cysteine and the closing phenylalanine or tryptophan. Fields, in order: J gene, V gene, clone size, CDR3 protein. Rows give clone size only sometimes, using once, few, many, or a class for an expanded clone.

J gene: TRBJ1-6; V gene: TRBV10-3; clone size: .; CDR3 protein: AISDGSQVSGYNSPLH
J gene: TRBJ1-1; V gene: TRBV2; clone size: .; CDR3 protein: ASSEEEEAF
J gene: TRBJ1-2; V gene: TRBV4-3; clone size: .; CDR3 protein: ASSQEQGAIANYGYT
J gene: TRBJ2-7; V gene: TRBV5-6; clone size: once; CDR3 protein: ASSLWQGSYEQY
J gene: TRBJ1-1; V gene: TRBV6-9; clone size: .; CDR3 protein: ASSLGQPNTEAF
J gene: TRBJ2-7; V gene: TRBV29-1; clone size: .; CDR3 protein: SVLQFYEQY
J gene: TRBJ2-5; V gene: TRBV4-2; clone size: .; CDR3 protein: ASSQDLVEAETQY
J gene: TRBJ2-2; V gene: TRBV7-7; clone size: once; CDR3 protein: ASSYGLAGNTGELF
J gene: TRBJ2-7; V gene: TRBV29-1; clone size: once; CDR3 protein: SVVGRVAIEQY
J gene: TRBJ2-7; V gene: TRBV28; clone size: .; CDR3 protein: ASSLNQGYEQY
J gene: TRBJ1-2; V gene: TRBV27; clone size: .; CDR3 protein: ASRTGLSNYGYT
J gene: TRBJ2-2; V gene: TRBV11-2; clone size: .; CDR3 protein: ASSSLTSDSGELF
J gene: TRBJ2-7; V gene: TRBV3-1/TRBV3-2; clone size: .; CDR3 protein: ASSPGTGITMYEQY
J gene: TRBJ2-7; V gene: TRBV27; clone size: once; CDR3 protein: ASRGGGYEQY
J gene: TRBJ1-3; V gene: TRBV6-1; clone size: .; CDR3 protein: ASSDPGQSSGNTIY
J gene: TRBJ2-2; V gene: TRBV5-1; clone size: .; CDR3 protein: ASSLRQTNTGELF
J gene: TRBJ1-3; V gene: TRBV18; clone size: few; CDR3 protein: ASSARGQPGNTIY
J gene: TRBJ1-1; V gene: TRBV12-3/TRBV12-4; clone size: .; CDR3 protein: ASSSAGQYEAF
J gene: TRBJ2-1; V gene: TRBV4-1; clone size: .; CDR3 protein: ASSQEGPDISYNEQF
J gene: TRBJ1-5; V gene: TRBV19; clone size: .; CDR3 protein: ASSGVQGASNQPQH
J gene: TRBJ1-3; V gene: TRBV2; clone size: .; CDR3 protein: ASRATGGHTIY
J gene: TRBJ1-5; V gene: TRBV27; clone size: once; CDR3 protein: ASSLGDSNQPQH
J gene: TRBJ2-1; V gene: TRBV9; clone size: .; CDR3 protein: ASSLEWRGQYNEQF
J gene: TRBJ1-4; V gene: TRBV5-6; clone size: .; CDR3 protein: ASSSGTASEKLF
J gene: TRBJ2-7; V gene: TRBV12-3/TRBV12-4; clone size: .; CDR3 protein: ASSYDRVQEQY
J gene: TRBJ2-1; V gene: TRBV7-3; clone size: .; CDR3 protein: ASSSRPGGYNEQF
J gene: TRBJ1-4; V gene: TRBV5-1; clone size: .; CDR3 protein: ASSRTATNEKLF
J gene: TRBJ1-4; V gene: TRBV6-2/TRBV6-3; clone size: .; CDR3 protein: ASSYSGAREKLF
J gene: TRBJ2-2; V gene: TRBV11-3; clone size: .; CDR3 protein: ASSRDRGFTGELF
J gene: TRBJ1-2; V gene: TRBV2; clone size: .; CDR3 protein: ASSALGTGGADGYT
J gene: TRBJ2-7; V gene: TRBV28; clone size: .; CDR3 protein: ASSLTGRGRLHSYEQY
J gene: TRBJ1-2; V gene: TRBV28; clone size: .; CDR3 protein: ASSFSTGGLNYGYT
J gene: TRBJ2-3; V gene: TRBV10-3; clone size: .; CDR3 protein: AISALAGGIGTDTQY
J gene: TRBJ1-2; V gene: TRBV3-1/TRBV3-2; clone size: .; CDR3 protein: ASSQDWAGENYGYT
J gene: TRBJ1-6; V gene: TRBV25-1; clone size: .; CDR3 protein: ASSATDNSPLH
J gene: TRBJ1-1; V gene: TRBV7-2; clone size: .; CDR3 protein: ASSLDRANTEAF
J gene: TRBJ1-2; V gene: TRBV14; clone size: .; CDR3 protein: ASSFTQGLYGYT
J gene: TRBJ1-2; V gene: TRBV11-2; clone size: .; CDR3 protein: ASSRGINYGYT
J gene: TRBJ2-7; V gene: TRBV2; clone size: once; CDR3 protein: ASRTDIAYEQY
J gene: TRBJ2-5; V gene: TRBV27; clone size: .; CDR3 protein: ASSPGVTVVQETQY
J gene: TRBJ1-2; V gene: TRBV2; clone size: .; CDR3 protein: ASRGDRGHYT
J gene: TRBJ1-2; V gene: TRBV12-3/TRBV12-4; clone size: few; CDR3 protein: ASSLGLPYGYT